The 20 T cell receptor beta chains below come from one sample, sequenced in a study of early T cells in non-severe SARS-CoV-2 infection. TCRdb reprocessed the 5' RACE reads with MiXCR, giving one entry per CDR3 protein. The sample has approximately 70,000 distinct CDR3 sequences, more than 10% seen once. Specimen: whole blood, collected at baseline. The receptor set was obtained from an adult who was a healthcare worker with PCR-confirmed SARS-CoV-2 infection or an uninfected control (not recorded which). The donor label of this sample is uncertain.

This clonotype was counted ten times or more. V gene TRBV15 combines with J gene TRBJ2-7, with 7 bases identical to TRBD2. After removal of 0 bases from V and 5 bases from J, the junction contained 10 bases not matched to a gene. CDR3 length: 16 residues. The germline V gene has CDR1 LNHNV and CDR2 YYDKDF (reference sequence). CDR3: CATSRDLAGVRNEQYF. The CDR3 DNA reads as TGTGCCACCAGCAGAGATCTGGCGGGAGTAAGGAACGAGCAGTACTTC.

In its sample, this clonotype was seen a few times. CDR3 sequence reads: CSAQSDIGYTEAFF. The CDR3 bases are TGCAGTGCTCAAAGTGACATTGGGTACACTGAAGCTTTCTTT. The rearrangement uses TRBV20-1 and TRBJ1-1, with unresolved D. With 5 bases removed from V and 3 bases from J, the gap between germline ends came to 16 bases. The CDR3 has 14 amino acids. The germline V gene has CDR1 DFQATT and CDR2 SNEGSKA (reference sequence).

This clonotype was counted many times. CDR3 amino acids: CASSFATNTQYF. The CDR3 nucleotides are TGTGCCAGCAGCTTTGCCACGAATACGCAGTATTTT. The chain is built from TRBV7-8 and TRBJ2-3; D uncertain. The CDR3 spans 12 residues. V lost 3 bases to trimming and J lost 7 bases, with 8 bases between them. The germline CDR1 and CDR2 sequences are SGHVS and FQNEAQ.

This clonotype has only a few counts. This rearrangement joins TRBV10-3 to TRBJ2-7, with 7 bases that match TRBD1. V shed 4 bases and J 1 base; nucleotides not matched to a gene: 1. The germline V gene encodes CDR1 ENHRY and CDR2 SYGVKD. This CDR3 has 13 amino acids. The CDR3 here is CAISAGQSYEQYF. The CDR3 nucleotides read TGTGCCATCAGTGCGGGACAGTCCTACGAGCAGTACTTC.

This clonotype was found many times. For the CDR3, the DNA is TGCAGTGCCCCGGGACAGAGCTCTGGGGCCAACGTCCTGACTTTC. Its protein product is CSAPGQSSGANVLTF. This rearrangement joins TRBV20-1 to TRBJ2-6; 7 nucleotides match TRBD1. CDR1 DFQATT and CDR2 SNEGSKA come from the germline V gene (reference sequence). The CDR3 runs 15 residues. Unmatched junction bases numbered 5, after V lost 6 bases and J lost 0 bases.

DNA for the CDR3: TGTGCCAGCCGGAAGCCGGGGATGGAGACCCAGTACTTC. This codes for CASRKPGMETQYF. The rearrangement links TRBV6-1 to TRBJ2-5, with a weak D call TRBD2 (5 bases). The ends were cut back, 8 bases at V and 5 bases at J, with 15 bases in the middle. The V gene's germline CDR1 is MNHNS and CDR2 SASEGT. The CDR3 has 13 amino acids.

A few counts support this clonotype. The chain uses TRBV15 and TRBJ2-1; 8 bases line up with TRBD2. The CDR3 is 15 residues long. Germline assignment: CDR1 LNHNV and CDR2 YYDKDF (reference sequence). The trim removed 4 bases at V and 5 bases at J, leaving 7 bases unmatched. Here the CDR3 DNA reads TGTGCCACCAGCACGAGGCTAGCGGGCCACAATGAGCAGTTCTTC. Its protein is CATSTRLAGHNEQFF.

The chain carries TRBV7-2 and TRBJ1-2; tentative D call: TRBD1 (6 bases). The CDR3 has 14 residues. Germline assignment: CDR1 SGHTA and CDR2 FQGNSA. V lost 1 base to trimming and J lost 4 bases, with 10 bases between them. The CDR3 DNA follows: TGTGCCAGCAGCTTAGGCGGGGGCAGCTATGGCTACACCTTC. Protein sequence: CASSLGGGSYGYTF.

The CDR3 region is CASSPEGLAYEQYF. CDR3 sequence (DNA): TGCGCCAGCAGCCCTGAGGGCCTAGCCTACGAGCAGTACTTC. The gene calls are TRBV5-1 and TRBJ2-7; D may be TRBD2 (5 bases). Germline-derived CDR1 and CDR2 are SGHRS and YFSETQ. This CDR3 has 14 residues. Trimming cost V 4 bases and J 2 bases, with 13 bases left between them.

The chain couples TRBV18 to TRBJ2-7, with 13 nucleotides matching TRBD2. J was trimmed by 7 bases and V by 3 bases; bases with no gene match: 6. Germline V gene data show CDR1 as KGHSH and CDR2 as LQKENI. The CDR3 totals 15 residues. The CDR3 protein is CASSPTSGRAWEQYF. The CDR3 nucleotides are TGTGCCAGCTCACCTACTAGCGGGAGGGCGTGGGAGCAGTACTTC.

This clonotype was observed many times. Compared with germline, one end of the junction differs, possibly owing to a read error. The chain links TRBV11-2 to TRBJ2-1; perhaps TRBD2 as D (7 bases). This CDR3 has 11 residues. CDR1 SGHAT and CDR2 FQNNGV come from the germline V gene. The CDR3 DNA reads TGTGCCTGCAACAGGGAGGGAGTAGTAATCTTC. Amino acids: CACNREGVVIF.

CDR3 residues: CACLASGTVNEQFF. The DNA for the CDR3 is TGTGCCTGCCTTGCTAGCGGGACAGTCAATGAGCAGTTCTTC. The V and J genes are TRBV7-3 and TRBJ2-1, with 9 bases matching TRBD2. The CDR3 totals 14 residues. The germline CDR1 and CDR2 sequences are SGHTA and FQGTGA. With V trimmed by 11 bases and J by 6 bases, 11 bases remained unmatched.

This clonotype occurred a few times. The genes are TRBV7-2 and TRBJ1-2; D call uncertain. V was pared by 11 bases and J by 0 bases, with 13 bases between. CDR1 is SGHTA and CDR2 is FQGNSA in the germline V gene. The CDR3 consists of 13 residues. In nucleotides, the CDR3 is TGTGCCGCCGAAGGGAGAGCTAACTATGGCTACACCTTC. Amino acid sequence: CAAEGRANYGYTF.

As concerns this clonotype: At one end the junction does not follow the germline gene, possibly because of a read error. The chain joins TRBV18 to TRBJ2-1, with D unresolved. The germline gives CDR1 KGHSH, CDR2 LQKENI. This CDR3 contains 14 residues. CDR3 residues: CVSSPSVQYNEQFF. In DNA form, the CDR3 reads TGTGTCAGCTCACCTTCCGTTCAATACAATGAGCAGTTCTTC.

A single count supports this clonotype. The V call is TRBV5-8, the J call TRBJ2-7, with D perhaps TRBD2 (5 bases). The germline V gene encodes CDR1 SGHTS and CDR2 YDEGEE. The ends were cut back, 4 bases at V and 6 bases at J, with 14 bases in the middle. The CDR3 contains 13 residues. The CDR3 here is CASSRGFRGEQYF. DNA of the CDR3: TGTGCCAGCAGCCGCGGGTTCCGGGGCGAGCAGTACTTC.

V and J are TRBV29-1 and TRBJ1-1, with 11 bases identical to TRBD1. V trimming: 6 bases; J trimming: 6 bases; junction bases outside the gene matches: 9. Germline V gene data show CDR1 as SQVTM and CDR2 as ANQGSEA. The length of the CDR3 is 14 residues. CDR3 bases: TGCAGCGTGGACAGGGGGCGTGGGATAGCTGAAGCTTTCTTT. Protein sequence: CSVDRGRGIAEAFF.

This clonotype was counted many times. This chain connects TRBV7-9 to TRBJ1-4; 7 bases line up with TRBD1. Germline V gene lookup returns CDR1 SEHNR and CDR2 FQNEAQ (reference sequence). The CDR3 contains 13 residues. Unmatched junction bases numbered 4, after V lost 5 bases and J lost 7 bases. The DNA for the CDR3 is TGTGCCAGCAGCAAGGGGGCAGGTGAAAAACTGTTTTTT. It yields the protein CASSKGAGEKLFF.

The sample holds many counts of this clonotype. This chain uses TRBV25-1 with TRBJ2-7; tentative D call: TRBD2 (6 bases). The V end was cut by 4 bases, the J end by 2 bases, with 21 bases between. Germline loops: CDR1 MGHDK, CDR2 SYGVNS. The CDR3 has 17 residues. The CDR3 loop reads CASSGVGSPGLTYEQYF. The DNA for the CDR3 is TGTGCCAGCAGTGGAGTGGGTTCGCCGGGACTCACCTACGAGCAGTACTTC.

This clonotype appeared many times. The chain is built from TRBV5-1 and TRBJ1-1; D is possibly TRBD1 (6 bases). The CDR3 covers 15 residues. Trimming removed 4 bases from V and 0 bases from J, with 13 bases in between. Germline values: CDR1 SGHRS, CDR2 YFSETQ. The CDR3 protein is CASSNGDILNTEAFF. CDR3 DNA: TGCGCCAGCAGCAACGGGGACATCCTGAACACTGAAGCTTTCTTT.

This clonotype was counted only a few times. J is TRBJ1-2 and V is TRBV11-2, with a tentative D call TRBD1 (5 bases). The CDR3 has 15 residues. The V gene lost 3 bases and the J gene lost 3 bases, with 14 bases spanning the gap. CDR1 and CDR2 from the germline V gene are SGHAT and FQNNGV. The CDR3 spells CASSLKTASHYGYTF. CDR3 nucleotides: TGTGCCAGCAGCTTGAAGACAGCGTCCCACTATGGCTACACCTTC.